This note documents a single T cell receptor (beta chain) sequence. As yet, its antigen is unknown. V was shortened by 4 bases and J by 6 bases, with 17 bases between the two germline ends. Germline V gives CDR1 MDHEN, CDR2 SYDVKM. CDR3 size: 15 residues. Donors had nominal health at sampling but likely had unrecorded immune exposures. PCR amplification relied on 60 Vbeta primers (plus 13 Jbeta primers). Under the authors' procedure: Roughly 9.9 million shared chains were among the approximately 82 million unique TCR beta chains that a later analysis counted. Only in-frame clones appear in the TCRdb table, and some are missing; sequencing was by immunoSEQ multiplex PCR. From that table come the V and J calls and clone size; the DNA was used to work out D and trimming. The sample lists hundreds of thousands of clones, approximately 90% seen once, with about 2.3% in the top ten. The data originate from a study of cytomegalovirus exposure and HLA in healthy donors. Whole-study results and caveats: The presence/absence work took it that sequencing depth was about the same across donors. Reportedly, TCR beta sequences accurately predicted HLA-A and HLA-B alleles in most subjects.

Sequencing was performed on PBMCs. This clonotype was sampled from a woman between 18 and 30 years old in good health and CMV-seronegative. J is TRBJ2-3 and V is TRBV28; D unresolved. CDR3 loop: CASSSSSAPRDTQYF. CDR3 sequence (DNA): TGTGCCAGCAGTTCCTCGAGCGCTCCCCGGGATACGCAGTATTTT.